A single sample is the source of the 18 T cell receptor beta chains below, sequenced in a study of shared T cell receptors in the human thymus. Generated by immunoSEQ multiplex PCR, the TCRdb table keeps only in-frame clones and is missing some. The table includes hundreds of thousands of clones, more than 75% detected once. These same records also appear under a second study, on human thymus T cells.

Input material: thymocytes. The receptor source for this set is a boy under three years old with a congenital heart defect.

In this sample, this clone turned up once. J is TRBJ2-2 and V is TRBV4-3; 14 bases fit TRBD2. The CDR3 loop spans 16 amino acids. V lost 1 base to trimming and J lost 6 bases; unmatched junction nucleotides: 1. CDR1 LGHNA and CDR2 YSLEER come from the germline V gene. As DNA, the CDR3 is TGCGCCAGCAGCCAAGGACTAGCGGGAGGGCCCGGGGAGCTGTTTTTT. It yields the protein CASSQGLAGGPGELFF.

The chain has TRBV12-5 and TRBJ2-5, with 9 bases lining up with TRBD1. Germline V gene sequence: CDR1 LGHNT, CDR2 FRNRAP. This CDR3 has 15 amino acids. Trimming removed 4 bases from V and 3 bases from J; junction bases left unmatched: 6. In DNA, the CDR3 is TGTGCTAGTGGTTCCAGCACAGGGGGCGAAGAGACCCAGTACTTC. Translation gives CASGSSTGGEETQYF.

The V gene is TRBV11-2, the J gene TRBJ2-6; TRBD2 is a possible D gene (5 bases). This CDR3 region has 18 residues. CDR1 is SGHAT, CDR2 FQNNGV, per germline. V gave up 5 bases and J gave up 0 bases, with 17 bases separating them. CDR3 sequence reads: CASSRRGAETSGANVLTF. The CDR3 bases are TGTGCCAGCAGCCGACGGGGAGCGGAGACCTCTGGGGCCAACGTCCTGACTTTC.

The chain's CDR3 is CSVESLETQYF. DNA for the CDR3: TGCAGTGTAGAGAGTTTAGAGACCCAGTACTTC. The chain joins TRBV20-1 to TRBJ2-5; D not resolved. This CDR3 region has 11 residues. The V gene lost 7 bases and the J gene lost 4 bases, with 10 bases spanning the gap. CDR1 is DFQATT and CDR2 is SNEGSKA in the germline V gene (reference sequence).

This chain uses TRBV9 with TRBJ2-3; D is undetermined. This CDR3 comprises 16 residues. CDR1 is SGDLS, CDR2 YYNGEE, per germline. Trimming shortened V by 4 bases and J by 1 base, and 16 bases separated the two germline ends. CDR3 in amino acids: CASSPRPRGGTDTQYF. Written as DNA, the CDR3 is TGTGCCAGCAGCCCCCGTCCTAGAGGTGGCACAGATACGCAGTATTTT.

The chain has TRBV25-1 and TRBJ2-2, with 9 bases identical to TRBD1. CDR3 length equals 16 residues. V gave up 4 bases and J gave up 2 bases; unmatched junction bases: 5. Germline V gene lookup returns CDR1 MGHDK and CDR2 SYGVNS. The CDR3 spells CASSVRDRENTGELFF. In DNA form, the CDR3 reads TGTGCCAGCAGTGTCCGGGACAGGGAAAACACCGGGGAGCTGTTTTTT.

This CDR3 is CASSLGPRTSANNEQFF. In DNA, the CDR3 is TGCGCCAGCAGCTTGGGACCTAGAACTAGCGCCAATAATGAGCAGTTCTTC. V usage is TRBV5-1 and J usage is TRBJ2-1, with 7 positions matching TRBD2. Germline assignment: CDR1 SGHRS and CDR2 YFSETQ. V lost 0 bases to trimming and J lost 7 bases; unmatched junction nucleotides: 13. The CDR3 loop spans 17 amino acids.

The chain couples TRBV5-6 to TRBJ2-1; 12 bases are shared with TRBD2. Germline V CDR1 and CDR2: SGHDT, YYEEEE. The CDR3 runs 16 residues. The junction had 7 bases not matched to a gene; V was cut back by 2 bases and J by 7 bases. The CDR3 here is CASSFLAGGMKNEQFF. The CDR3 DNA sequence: TGTGCCAGCAGCTTCCTAGCGGGGGGGATGAAGAATGAGCAGTTCTTC.

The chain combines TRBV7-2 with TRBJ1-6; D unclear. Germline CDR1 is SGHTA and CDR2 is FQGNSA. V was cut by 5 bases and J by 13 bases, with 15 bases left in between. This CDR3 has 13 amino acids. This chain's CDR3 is CASSAKPVAPLHF. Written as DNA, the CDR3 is TGTGCCAGCAGCGCAAAGCCGGTAGCCCCCCTCCACTTT.

The CDR3 region is CASSLELAGGQETQYF. The DNA of the CDR3 is TGTGCCAGCAGCTTGGAACTAGCGGGGGGCCAAGAGACCCAGTACTTC. The chain links TRBV5-6 to TRBJ2-5, with 12 bases fitting TRBD2. The ends lost 0 bases at V and 1 base at J; junction bases unmatched: 1. Per germline, CDR1 SGHDT and CDR2 YYEEEE. CDR3 length: 16 amino acids. Using reference TRBV5-6 and TRBJ2-5 for the parts outside the CDR3, the full variable domain is DAGVTQSPTHLIKTRGQQVTLRCSPKSGHDTVSWYQQALGQGPQFIFQYYEEEERQRGNFPDRFSGHQFPNYSSELNVNALLLGDSALYLCASSLELAGGQETQYFGPGTRLLVL.

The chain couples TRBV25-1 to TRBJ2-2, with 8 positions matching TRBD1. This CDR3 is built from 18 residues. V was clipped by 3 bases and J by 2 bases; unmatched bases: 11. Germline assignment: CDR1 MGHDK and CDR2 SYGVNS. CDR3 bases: TGTGCCAGCAGTGACGTAGCCAACAGGGGGAAAAACACCGGGGAGCTGTTTTTT. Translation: CASSDVANRGKNTGELFF.

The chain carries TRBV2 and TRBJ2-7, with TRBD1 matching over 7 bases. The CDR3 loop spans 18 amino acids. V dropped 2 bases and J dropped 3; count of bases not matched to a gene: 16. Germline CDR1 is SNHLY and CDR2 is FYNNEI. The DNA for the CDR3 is TGTGCCAGCAGTGAATGCTGGGGACAGCCGTACTCTTTCTACGAGCAGTACTTC. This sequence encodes CASSECWGQPYSFYEQYF.

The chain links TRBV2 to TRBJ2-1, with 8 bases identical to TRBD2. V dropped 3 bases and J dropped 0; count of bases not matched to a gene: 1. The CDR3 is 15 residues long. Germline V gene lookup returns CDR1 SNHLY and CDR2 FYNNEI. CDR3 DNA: TGTGCCAGCAGTGACCGGGGGGGCTCCTACAATGAGCAGTTCTTC. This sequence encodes CASSDRGGSYNEQFF.

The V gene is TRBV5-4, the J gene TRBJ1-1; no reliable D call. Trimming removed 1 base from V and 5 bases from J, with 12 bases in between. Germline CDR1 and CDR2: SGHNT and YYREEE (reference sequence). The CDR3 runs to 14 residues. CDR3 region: CASSLSGGRTEAFF. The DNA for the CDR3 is TGTGCCAGCAGCTTGAGCGGAGGGAGGACTGAAGCTTTCTTT. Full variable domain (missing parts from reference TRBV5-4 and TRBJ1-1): ETGVTQSPTHLIKTRGQQVTLRCSSQSGHNTVSWYQQALGQGPQFIFQYYREEENGRGNFPPRFSGLQFPNYSSELNVNALELDDSALYLCASSLSGGRTEAFFGQGTRLTVV.

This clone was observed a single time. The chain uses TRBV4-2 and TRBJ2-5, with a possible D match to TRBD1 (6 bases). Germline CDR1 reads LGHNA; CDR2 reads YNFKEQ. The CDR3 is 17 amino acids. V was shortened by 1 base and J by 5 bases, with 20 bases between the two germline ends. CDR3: CASSQGPPDSEGETQYF. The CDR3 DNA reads TGTGCCAGCAGCCAAGGGCCCCCGGACAGTGAAGGGGAGACCCAGTACTTC.

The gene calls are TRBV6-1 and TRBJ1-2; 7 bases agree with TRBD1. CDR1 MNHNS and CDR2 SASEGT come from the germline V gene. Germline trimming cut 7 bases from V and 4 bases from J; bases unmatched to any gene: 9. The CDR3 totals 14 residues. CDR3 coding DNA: TGTGCCAGCATAGGGAAAGGGGGCAGCTATGGCTACACCTTC. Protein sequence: CASIGKGGSYGYTF.

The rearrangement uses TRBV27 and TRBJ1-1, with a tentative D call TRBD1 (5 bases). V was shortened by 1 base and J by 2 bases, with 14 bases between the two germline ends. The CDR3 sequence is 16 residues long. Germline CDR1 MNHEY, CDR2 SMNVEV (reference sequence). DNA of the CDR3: TGTGCCAGCAGTTTATATCGGGGGACGGTCAACACTGAAGCTTTCTTT. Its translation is CASSLYRGTVNTEAFF.

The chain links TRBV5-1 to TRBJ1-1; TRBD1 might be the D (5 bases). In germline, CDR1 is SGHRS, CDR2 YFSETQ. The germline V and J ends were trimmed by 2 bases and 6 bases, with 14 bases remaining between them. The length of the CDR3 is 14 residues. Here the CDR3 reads CASSFVRDSSEAFF. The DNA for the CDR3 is TGCGCCAGCAGCTTCGTCAGGGACTCTTCTGAAGCTTTCTTT.